This T cell receptor beta chain derives from a study of T cells after yellow fever vaccination. The CDR3 covers 16 residues. The trim removed 1 base at V and 9 bases at J, leaving 11 bases unmatched. The germline V gene encodes CDR1 SGHKS and CDR2 YYEKEE (reference sequence). Points on this clonotype: Antigen: not known.

TCRdb reanalysed the 5' RACE reads using MiXCR and keeps one entry per CDR3 protein. Here the sample spans 150,000 to 200,000 distinct CDR3 sequences, 9.5% to 12% being singletons. General study results and limits: Only a minor proportion of clonotypes was detected across both CD4 and CD8 compartments. Though weaker, the secondary response peaked faster, on day 5 versus 15.

The sequence was obtained from a man aged 18 to 30 who received the YFV17D yellow fever vaccine. This chain uses TRBV5-5 with TRBJ2-1, with 9 positions matching TRBD2. The sample here was CD8+ T cells sorted from PBMCs, taken 15 days after the yellow fever booster vaccination. CDR3 sequence (DNA): TGTGCCAGCAGCTTGTTGAGCCGCGGGGGGGCTGTTGAGCAGTTCTTC. The encoded protein is CASSLLSRGGAVEQFF.